This T cell receptor beta chain stems from a study of blood T cell repertoires in COVID-19. The germline V and J ends were trimmed by 3 bases and 4 bases, with 13 bases remaining between them. The CDR3 has 14 amino acids. Germline lookup yields CDR1 KGHSH and CDR2 LQKENI. TCRdb keeps only in-frame clones here, not all; method: immunoSEQ multiplex PCR. The sample has 200,000 to 250,000 clones; more than 70% are singletons. This chain joins TRBV18 and TRBJ2-7; perhaps TRBD1 as D (6 bases). The receptor was derived from a human donor in a cohort sampled during active COVID-19. The sequenced sample was peripheral blood. CDR3 residues: CASSPPGTPYEQYF. The CDR3 coding sequence is TGTGCCAGCTCACCCCCCGGGACACCTTACGAGCAGTACTTC.